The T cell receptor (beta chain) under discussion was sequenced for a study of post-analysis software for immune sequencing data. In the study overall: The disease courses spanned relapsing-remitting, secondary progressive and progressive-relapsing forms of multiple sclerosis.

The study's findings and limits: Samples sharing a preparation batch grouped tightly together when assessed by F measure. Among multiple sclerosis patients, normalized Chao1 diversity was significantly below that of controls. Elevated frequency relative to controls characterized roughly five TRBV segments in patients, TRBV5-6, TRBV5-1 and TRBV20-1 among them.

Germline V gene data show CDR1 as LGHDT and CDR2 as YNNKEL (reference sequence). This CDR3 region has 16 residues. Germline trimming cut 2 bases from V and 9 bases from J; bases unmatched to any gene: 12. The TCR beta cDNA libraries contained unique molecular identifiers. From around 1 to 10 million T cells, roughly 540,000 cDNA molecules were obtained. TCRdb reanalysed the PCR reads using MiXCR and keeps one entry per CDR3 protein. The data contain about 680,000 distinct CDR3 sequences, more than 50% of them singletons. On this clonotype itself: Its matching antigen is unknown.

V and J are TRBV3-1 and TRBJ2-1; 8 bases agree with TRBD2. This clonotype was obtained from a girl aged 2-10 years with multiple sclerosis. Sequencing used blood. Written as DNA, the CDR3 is TGTGCCAGCAGCCAACTCGTAGCGGGATTGTCTAGTGAGCAGTTCTTC. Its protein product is CASSQLVAGLSSEQFF.